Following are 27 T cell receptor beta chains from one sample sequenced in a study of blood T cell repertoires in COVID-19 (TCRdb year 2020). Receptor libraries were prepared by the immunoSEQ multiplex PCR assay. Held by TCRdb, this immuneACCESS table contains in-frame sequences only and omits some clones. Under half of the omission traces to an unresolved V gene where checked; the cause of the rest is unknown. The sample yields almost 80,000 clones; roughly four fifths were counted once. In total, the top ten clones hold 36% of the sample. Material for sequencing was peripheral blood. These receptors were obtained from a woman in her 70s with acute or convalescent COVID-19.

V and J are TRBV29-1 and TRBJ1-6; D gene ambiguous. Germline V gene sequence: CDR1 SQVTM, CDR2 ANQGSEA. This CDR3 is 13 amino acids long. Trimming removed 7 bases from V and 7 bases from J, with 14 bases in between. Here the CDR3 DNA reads TGCAGCGCTCCCGGAGACGGAAATTCACCCCTCCACTTT. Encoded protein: CSAPGDGNSPLHF.

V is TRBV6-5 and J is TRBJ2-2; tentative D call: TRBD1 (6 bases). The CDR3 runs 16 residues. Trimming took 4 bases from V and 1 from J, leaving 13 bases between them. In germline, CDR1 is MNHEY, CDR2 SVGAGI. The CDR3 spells CASSFNRQVNTGELFF. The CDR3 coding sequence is TGTGCCAGCAGTTTCAATCGACAGGTGAACACCGGGGAGCTGTTTTTT.

DNA for the CDR3: TGTGCCAGCAGCCAAGATTGGGGGCCGTCGGATGGCTACACCTTC. Translation: CASSQDWGPSDGYTF. V is TRBV3-1 (or the pseudogene TRBV3-2) and J is TRBJ1-2, with D possibly TRBD1 on 6 matching bases. Trimming took off 0 bases at V and 6 bases at J, with 14 bases between the two ends. The CDR3 has 15 amino acids. Per the germline V gene, CDR1 is LGHDT and CDR2 is YNNKEL (reference sequence).

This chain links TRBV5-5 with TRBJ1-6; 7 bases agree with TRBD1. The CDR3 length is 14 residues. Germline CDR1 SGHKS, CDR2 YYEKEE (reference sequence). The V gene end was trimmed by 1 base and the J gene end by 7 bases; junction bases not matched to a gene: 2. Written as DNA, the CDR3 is TGTGCCAGCAGCTTGAACAGGGGCAATTCACCCCTCCACTTT. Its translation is CASSLNRGNSPLHF. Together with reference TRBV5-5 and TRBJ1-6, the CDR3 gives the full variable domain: DAGVTQSPTHLIKTRGQQVTLRCSPISGHKSVSWYQQVLGQGPQFIFQYYEKEERGRGNFPDRFSARQFPNYSSELNVNALLLGDSALYLCASSLNRGNSPLHFGNGTRLTVT.

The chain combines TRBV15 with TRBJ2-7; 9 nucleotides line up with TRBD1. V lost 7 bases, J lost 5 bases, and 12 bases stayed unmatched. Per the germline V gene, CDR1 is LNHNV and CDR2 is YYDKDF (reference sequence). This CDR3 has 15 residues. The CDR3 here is CATMLQGTGSHEQYF. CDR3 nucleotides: TGTGCCACCATGCTACAGGGGACAGGGTCCCACGAGCAGTACTTC.

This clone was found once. This CDR3 is CASSGMRQGNEKLFF. Here the CDR3 DNA reads TGCGCCAGCAGTGGTATGAGACAGGGAAATGAAAAACTGTTTTTT. The genes are TRBV10-2 and TRBJ1-4, with 7 positions matching TRBD1. The J segment lost 5 bases and the V segment lost 4 bases, leaving 7 bases of the junction unmatched. CDR3 length: 15 amino acids. Germline V gives CDR1 WSHSY, CDR2 SAAADI.

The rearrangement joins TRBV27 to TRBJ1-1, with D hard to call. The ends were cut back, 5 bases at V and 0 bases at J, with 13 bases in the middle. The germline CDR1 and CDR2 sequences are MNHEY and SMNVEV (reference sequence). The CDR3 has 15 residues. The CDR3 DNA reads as TGTGCCAGCAGTCCGACAATTACCATGAACACTGAAGCTTTCTTT. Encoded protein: CASSPTITMNTEAFF.

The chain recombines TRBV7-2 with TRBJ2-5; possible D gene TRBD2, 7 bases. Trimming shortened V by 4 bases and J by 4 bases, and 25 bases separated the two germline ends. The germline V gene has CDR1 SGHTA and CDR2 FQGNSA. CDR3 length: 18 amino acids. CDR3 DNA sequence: TGTGCCAGCAGCTCCCTCTCTACACAGGGAGGGCGTAGAGAGACCCAGTACTTC. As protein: CASSSLSTQGGRRETQYF.

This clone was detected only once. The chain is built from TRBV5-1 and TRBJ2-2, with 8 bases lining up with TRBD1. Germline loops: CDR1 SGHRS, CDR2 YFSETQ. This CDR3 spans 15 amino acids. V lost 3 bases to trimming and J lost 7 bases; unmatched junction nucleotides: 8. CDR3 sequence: CASSSPDRAGGELFF. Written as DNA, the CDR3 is TGCGCCAGCAGCTCACCGGACAGGGCCGGCGGGGAGCTGTTTTTT.

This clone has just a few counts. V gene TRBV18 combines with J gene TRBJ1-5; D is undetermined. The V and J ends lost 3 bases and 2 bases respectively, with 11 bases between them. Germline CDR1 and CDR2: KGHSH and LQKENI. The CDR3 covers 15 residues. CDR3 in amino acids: CASSPSRGGNQPQHF. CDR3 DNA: TGTGCCAGCTCACCGAGTCGGGGTGGCAATCAGCCCCAGCATTTT.

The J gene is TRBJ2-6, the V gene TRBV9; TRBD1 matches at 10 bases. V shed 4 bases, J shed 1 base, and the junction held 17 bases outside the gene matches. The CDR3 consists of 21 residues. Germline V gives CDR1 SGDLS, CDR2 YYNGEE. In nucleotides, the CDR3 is TGTGCCAGCAGCCGCTTTACGGCCCCGGGACAGGGGAGATCTGGGGCCAACGTCCTGACTTTC. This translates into CASSRFTAPGQGRSGANVLTF.

The CDR3 DNA is TGTGCCAGCAGCCAGGGTGAAAAACTGTTTTTT. Protein sequence: CASSQGEKLFF. V usage is TRBV7-9 and J usage is TRBJ1-4; TRBD1 might be the D (5 bases). Germline assignment: CDR1 SEHNR and CDR2 FQNEAQ (reference sequence). This CDR3 has 11 residues. With 5 bases removed from V and 7 bases from J, the gap between germline ends came to 5 bases.

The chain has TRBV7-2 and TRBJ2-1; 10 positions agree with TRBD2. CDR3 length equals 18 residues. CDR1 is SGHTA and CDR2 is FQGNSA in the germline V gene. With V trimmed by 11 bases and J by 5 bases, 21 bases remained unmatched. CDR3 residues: CASLPGGSGRYSHNEQFF. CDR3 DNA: TGTGCCTCCTTACCAGGGGGTAGCGGGAGGTATAGCCACAATGAGCAGTTCTTC.

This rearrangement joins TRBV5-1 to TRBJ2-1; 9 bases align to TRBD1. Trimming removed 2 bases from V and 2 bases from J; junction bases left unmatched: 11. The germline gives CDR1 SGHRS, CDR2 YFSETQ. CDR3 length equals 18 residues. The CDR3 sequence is CASSLTTSGTGTYNEQFF. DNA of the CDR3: TGCGCCAGCAGCTTAACCACGAGCGGGACAGGGACCTACAATGAGCAGTTCTTC. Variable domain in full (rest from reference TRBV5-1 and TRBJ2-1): KAGVTQTPRYLIKTRGQQVTLSCSPISGHRSVSWYQQTPGQGLQFLFEYFSETQRNKGNFPGRFSGRQFSNSRSEMNVSTLELGDSALYLCASSLTTSGTGTYNEQFFGPGTRLTVL.

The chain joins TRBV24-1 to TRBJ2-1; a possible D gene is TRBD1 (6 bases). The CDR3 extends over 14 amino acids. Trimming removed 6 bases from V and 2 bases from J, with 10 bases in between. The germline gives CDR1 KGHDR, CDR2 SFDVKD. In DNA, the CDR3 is TGTGCCACCAGTCCGGGACAAACCTACAATGAGCAGTTCTTC. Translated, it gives CATSPGQTYNEQFF.

In DNA form, the CDR3 reads TGTGCCAGTAGTAGAGGGCGGGGTGACCGGAACACCGGGGAGCTGTTTTTT. It yields the protein CASSRGRGDRNTGELFF. This rearrangement joins TRBV19 to TRBJ2-2; the D gene is possibly TRBD2 (6 bases). Germline CDR1 is LNHDA and CDR2 is SQIVND (reference sequence). Trimming removed 4 bases at V and 1 base at J, with 16 bases between. The CDR3 loop spans 17 amino acids.

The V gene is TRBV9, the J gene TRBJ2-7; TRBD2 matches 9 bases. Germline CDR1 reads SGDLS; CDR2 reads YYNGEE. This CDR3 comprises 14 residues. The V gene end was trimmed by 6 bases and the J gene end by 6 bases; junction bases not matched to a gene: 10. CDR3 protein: CASNRAGLAGEQYF. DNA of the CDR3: TGTGCCAGCAATCGTGCGGGACTAGCTGGCGAGCAGTACTTC.

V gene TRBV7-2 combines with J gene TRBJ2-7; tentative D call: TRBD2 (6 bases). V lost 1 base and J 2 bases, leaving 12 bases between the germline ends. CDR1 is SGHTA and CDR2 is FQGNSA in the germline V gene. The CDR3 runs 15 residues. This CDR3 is CASSLVSRRAYEQYF. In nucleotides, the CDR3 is TGTGCCAGCAGCTTAGTCTCACGGAGGGCCTACGAGCAGTACTTC.

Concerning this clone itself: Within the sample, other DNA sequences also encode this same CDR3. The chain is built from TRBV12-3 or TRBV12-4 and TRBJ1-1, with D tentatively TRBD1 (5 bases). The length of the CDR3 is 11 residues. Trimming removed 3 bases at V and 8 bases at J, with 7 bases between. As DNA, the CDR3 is TGTGCCAGCAGTTTGCGGACAGAAGCTTTCTTT. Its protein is CASSLRTEAFF.

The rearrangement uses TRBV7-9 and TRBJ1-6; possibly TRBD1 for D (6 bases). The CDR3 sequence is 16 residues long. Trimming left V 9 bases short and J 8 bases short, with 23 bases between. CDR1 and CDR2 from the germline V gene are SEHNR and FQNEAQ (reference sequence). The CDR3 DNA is TGTGCCAGTTCTTCGGCACAGGGACGGAGCGATTCACCCCTCCACTTT. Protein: CASSSAQGRSDSPLHF.

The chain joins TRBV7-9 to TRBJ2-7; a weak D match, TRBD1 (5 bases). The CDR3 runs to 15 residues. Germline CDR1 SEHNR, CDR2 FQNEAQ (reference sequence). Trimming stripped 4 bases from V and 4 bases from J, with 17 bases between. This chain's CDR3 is CASSSTERGLYEQYF. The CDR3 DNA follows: TGTGCCAGCAGCTCGACAGAGCGTGGCCTTTACGAGCAGTACTTC.

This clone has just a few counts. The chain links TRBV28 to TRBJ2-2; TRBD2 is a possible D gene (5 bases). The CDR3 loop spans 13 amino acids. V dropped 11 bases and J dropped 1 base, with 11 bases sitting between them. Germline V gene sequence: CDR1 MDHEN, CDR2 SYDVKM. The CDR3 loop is CAVLGGNTGELFF. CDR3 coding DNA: TGTGCCGTTCTAGGAGGGAACACCGGGGAGCTGTTTTTT.

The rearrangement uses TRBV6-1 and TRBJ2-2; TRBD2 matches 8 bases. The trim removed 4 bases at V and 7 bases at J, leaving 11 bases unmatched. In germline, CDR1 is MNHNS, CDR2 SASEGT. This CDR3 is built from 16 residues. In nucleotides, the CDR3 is TGTGCCAGCAGTGCAACTAGCGGAGCATGGGGCGGGGAGCTGTTTTTT. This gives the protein CASSATSGAWGGELFF.

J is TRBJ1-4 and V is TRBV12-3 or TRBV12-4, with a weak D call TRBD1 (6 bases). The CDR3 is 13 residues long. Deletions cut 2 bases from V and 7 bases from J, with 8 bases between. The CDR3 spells CASSLNRAEKLFF. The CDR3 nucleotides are TGTGCCAGCAGTTTAAACAGGGCTGAAAAACTGTTTTTT.

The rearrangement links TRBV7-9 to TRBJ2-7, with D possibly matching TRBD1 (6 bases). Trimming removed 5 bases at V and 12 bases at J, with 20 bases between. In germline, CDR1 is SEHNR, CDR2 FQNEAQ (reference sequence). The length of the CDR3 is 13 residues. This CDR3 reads CASSPTGYTARYF. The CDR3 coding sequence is TGTGCCAGCAGCCCTACAGGGTATACGGCTCGGTACTTC.

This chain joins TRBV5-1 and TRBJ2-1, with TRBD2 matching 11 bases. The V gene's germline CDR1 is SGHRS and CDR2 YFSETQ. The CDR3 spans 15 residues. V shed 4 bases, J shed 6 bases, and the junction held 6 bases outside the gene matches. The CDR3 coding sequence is TGCGCCAGCAGCCCCCGACTAGCGGGGCTCAATGAGCAGTTCTTC. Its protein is CASSPRLAGLNEQFF.

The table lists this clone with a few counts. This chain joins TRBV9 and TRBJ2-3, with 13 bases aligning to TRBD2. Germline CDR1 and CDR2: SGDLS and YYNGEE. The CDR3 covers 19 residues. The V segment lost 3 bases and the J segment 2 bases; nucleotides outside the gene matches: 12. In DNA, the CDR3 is TGTGCCAGCAGCGAAACTAGCGGGAGGGCCAGGTGGGCCACAGATACGCAGTATTTT. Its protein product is CASSETSGRARWATDTQYF.